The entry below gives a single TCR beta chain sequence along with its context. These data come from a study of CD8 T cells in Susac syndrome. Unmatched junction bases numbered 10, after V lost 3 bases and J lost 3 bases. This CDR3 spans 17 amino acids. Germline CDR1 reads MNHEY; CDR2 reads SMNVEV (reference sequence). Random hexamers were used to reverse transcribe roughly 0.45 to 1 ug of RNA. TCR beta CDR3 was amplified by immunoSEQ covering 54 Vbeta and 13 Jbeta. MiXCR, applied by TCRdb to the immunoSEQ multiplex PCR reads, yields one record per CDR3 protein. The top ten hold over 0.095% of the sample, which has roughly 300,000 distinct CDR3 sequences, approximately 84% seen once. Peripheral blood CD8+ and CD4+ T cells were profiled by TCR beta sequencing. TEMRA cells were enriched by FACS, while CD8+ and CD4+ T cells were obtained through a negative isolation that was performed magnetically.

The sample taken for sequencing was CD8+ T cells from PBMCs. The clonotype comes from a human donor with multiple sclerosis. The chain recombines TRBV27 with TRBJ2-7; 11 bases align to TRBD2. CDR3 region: CASSFQPTSGTHYEQYF. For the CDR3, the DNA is TGTGCCAGCAGTTTCCAGCCGACTAGCGGGACCCACTACGAGCAGTACTTC.